Below, 24 T cell receptor beta chains from the same sample are listed, as sequenced in a study of blood T cell repertoires in COVID-19 (dated by TCRdb to 2020 to 2021). Receptors were amplified or captured by the immunoSEQ multiplex PCR assay. The immuneACCESS repertoire file appears here via TCRdb, limited to in-frame rearrangements. These files lack a portion of the clones; in checked studies, under half of the deficit traces to unresolved V genes, and the cause of the others is not known. The sample records about 190,000 clones, less than 80% of which are singletons. Of the sample, around 12% falls within the top ten clones. Sequenced input: peripheral blood. Source of these receptors: a woman aged 50 to 65 with acute or convalescent COVID-19.

Turning to this clone: Mismatch with germline at one junction end may stem from a read error. The chain has TRBV7-2 and TRBJ2-1; perhaps TRBD2 as D (5 bases). The germline V gene encodes CDR1 SGHTA and CDR2 FQGNSA. There are 12 residues in the CDR3. The CDR3 DNA follows: TGTGCCAGCACCGACCCCCTGGGGAGTCAGATCTTC. Its translation: CASTDPLGSQIF. Full variable domain (outside the CDR3, taken from reference TRBV7-2 and TRBJ2-1): GAGVSQSPSNKVTEKGKDVELRCDPISGHTALYWYRQSLGQGLEFLIYFQGNSAPDKSGLPSDRFSAERTGGSVSTLTIQRTQQEDSAVYLCASTDPLGSQIFGPGTRLTVL.

The CDR3, as DNA: TGTGCCTGGAAAAAGGGGGCAGGAGGTTCACCCCTCCACTTT. Amino acids: CAWKKGAGGSPLHF. The chain links TRBV30 to TRBJ1-6; 7 bases are shared with TRBD1. J gave up 9 bases and V 4 bases, and 9 bases lay outside the gene matches. In germline, CDR1 is GTSNPN, CDR2 SVGIG (reference sequence). This CDR3 has 14 amino acids. The full variable domain, in which reference TRBV30 and TRBJ1-6 provide the parts outside the CDR3, is SQTIHQWPATLVQPVGSPLSLECTVEGTSNPNLYWYRQAAGRGLQLLFYSVGIGQISSEVPQNLSASRPQDRQFILSSKKLLLSDSGFYLCAWKKGAGGSPLHFGNGTRLTVT.

With respect to this clone: Other DNA sequences from this sample encode an identical CDR3 as well. This chain links TRBV5-6 with TRBJ2-7; tentative D call: TRBD1 (5 bases). Germline loops: CDR1 SGHDT, CDR2 YYEEEE. V dropped 0 bases and J dropped 2 bases, with 6 bases sitting between them. The CDR3 runs 13 residues. CDR3 amino acids: CASSLAGTYEQYF. The CDR3 nucleotides read TGTGCCAGCAGCTTGGCAGGGACCTACGAGCAGTACTTC.

CDR3 coding DNA: TGTGCCAGCAGCTTAGAAGGAGGGAGGGGCTCCTACAATGAGCAGTTCTTC. This translates into CASSLEGGRGSYNEQFF. The rearrangement links TRBV11-2 to TRBJ2-1; TRBD2 matches 7 bases. CDR3 length equals 17 residues. The V gene's germline CDR1 is SGHAT and CDR2 FQNNGV. V lost 0 bases and J lost 0; bases outside the gene matches: 5.

V usage is TRBV15 and J usage is TRBJ1-2; D uncertain. The CDR3 spans 13 residues. Germline V CDR1 and CDR2: LNHNV, YYDKDF (reference sequence). V was trimmed by 2 bases and J by 2 bases, leaving 6 bases between them. The CDR3 spells CATSRKQNYGYTF. The CDR3 DNA reads TGTGCCACCAGCAGAAAACAAAACTATGGCTACACCTTC.

The J gene is TRBJ2-2, the V gene TRBV14; the D is unclear. This CDR3 region has 15 residues. Germline CDR1 reads SGHDN; CDR2 reads FVKESK. The V gene lost 1 base and the J gene lost 3 bases, with 9 bases spanning the gap. CDR3 bases: TGTGCCAGCAGCCAAGCCCTTTCCTACACCGGGGAGCTGTTTTTT. Translation gives CASSQALSYTGELFF.

The chain recombines TRBV7-9 with TRBJ1-6; maybe TRBD1 (6 bases). This CDR3 spans 16 amino acids. The germline V gene encodes CDR1 SEHNR and CDR2 FQNEAQ (reference sequence). Trimming took 5 bases from V and 3 from J, leaving 14 bases between them. As DNA, the CDR3 is TGTGCCAGCAGCCAGCGAACAGGGTTCTATAATTCACCCCTCCACTTT. It codes for CASSQRTGFYNSPLHF.

The chain combines TRBV5-1 with TRBJ2-2; 8 nucleotides match TRBD1. The CDR3 runs to 17 residues. V shed 2 bases, J shed 1 base, and the junction held 7 bases outside the gene matches. Germline CDR1 SGHRS, CDR2 YFSETQ. The CDR3, as DNA: TGCGCCAGCAGCTTTACCCCCGGGACAGGGAACACCGGGGAGCTGTTTTTT. This sequence encodes CASSFTPGTGNTGELFF.

The rearrangement joins TRBV18 to TRBJ2-3; 9 nucleotides line up with TRBD1. Trimming at V came to 6 bases and at J to 3 bases, leaving 10 bases not matched to a gene. Per the germline V gene, CDR1 is KGHSH and CDR2 is LQKENI. The CDR3 spans 16 residues. The CDR3 nucleotides read TGTGCCAGCTCCCGTACAGGGGGCAAGAGGACAGATACGCAGTATTTT. Encoded protein: CASSRTGGKRTDTQYF.

The V and J genes are TRBV10-3 and TRBJ2-7; D call uncertain. Trimming shortened V by 7 bases and J by 2 bases, and 15 bases separated the two germline ends. The germline gives CDR1 ENHRY, CDR2 SYGVKD. The CDR3 is 14 amino acids. The CDR3 loop reads CAIKRSENTYEQYF. CDR3 in DNA: TGTGCCATCAAAAGGTCGGAGAATACCTACGAGCAGTACTTC.

The rearrangement uses TRBV7-8 and TRBJ2-5, with 14 positions matching TRBD2. V shed 5 bases and J 1 base; nucleotides not matched to a gene: 9. The CDR3 extends over 18 amino acids. Per germline, CDR1 SGHVS and CDR2 FQNEAQ. The CDR3 region is CASSPRAGTSGSQETQYF. The CDR3 coding sequence is TGTGCCAGCAGCCCGCGGGCCGGGACTAGCGGGAGCCAAGAGACCCAGTACTTC.

The J gene is TRBJ2-1, the V gene TRBV6-2 or TRBV6-3, with 9 bases identical to TRBD2. Germline trimming cut 5 bases from V and 6 bases from J; bases unmatched to any gene: 11. Germline V gene sequence: CDR1 MNHEY, CDR2 SVGEGT. This CDR3 is 16 amino acids long. The CDR3 sequence: CASSRSPGLALNEQFF. The CDR3, as DNA: TGTGCCAGCAGTCGCTCCCCGGGACTAGCCCTCAATGAGCAGTTCTTC.

The CDR3 region is CASSFSRGADTQYF. CDR3 coding DNA: TGTGCCAGCAGTTTTTCGCGGGGAGCAGATACGCAGTATTTT. The rearrangement joins TRBV27 to TRBJ2-3; the D gene is possibly TRBD2 (6 bases). Trimming took off 3 bases at V and 4 bases at J, with 11 bases between the two ends. CDR3 length equals 14 residues. Germline CDR1 MNHEY, CDR2 SMNVEV (reference sequence).

J is TRBJ2-1 and V is TRBV5-1, with D possibly being TRBD2 (6 bases). Trimming pared 1 base from V and 6 bases from J, leaving 11 bases between. The germline CDR1 and CDR2 sequences are SGHRS and YFSETQ. The CDR3 loop spans 14 amino acids. The CDR3 sequence is CASSLRENFNEQFF. The DNA of the CDR3 is TGCGCCAGCAGCTTGCGGGAGAATTTCAATGAGCAGTTCTTC.

The chain joins TRBV2 to TRBJ2-7, with TRBD1 matching 8 bases. This CDR3 comprises 13 residues. The V and J ends lost 7 bases and 3 bases, in that order; junction bases with no gene match: 5. Germline V gene data show CDR1 as SNHLY and CDR2 as FYNNEI. The CDR3, as DNA: TGTGCCAGCAATAGACAGGGGAGCTACGAGCAGTACTTC. The encoded protein is CASNRQGSYEQYF.

The chain joins TRBV28 to TRBJ1-5; possibly TRBD1 for D (6 bases). Deletions cut 2 bases from V and 1 base from J, with 15 bases between. The CDR3 length is 17 residues. In germline, CDR1 is MDHEN, CDR2 SYDVKM. The CDR3 DNA reads TGTGCCAGCAGTTTAGGACGAACAGGGCAGAGCAATCAGCCCCAGCATTTT. This codes for CASSLGRTGQSNQPQHF.

This clone turned up a few times. This chain connects TRBV18 to TRBJ2-7; 10 bases fit TRBD1. Germline V gene data show CDR1 as KGHSH and CDR2 as LQKENI. J was trimmed by 4 bases and V by 2 bases; bases with no gene match: 8. This CDR3 has 16 amino acids. In DNA, the CDR3 is TGTGCCAGCTCACCAACTTATGGGACAGGGGTGTACGAGCAGTACTTC. Its protein product is CASSPTYGTGVYEQYF.

CDR3 in amino acids: CATRGDSFTGELFF. As DNA, the CDR3 is TGTGCCACCAGGGGGGACAGCTTCACCGGGGAGCTGTTTTTT. The V gene is TRBV24-1, the J gene TRBJ2-2, with TRBD1 identical over 7 bases. CDR3 size: 14 residues. The junction had 5 bases not matched to a gene; V was cut back by 7 bases and J by 4 bases. The germline gives CDR1 KGHDR, CDR2 SFDVKD.

Concerning this clone itself: The identical CDR3 is also encoded by other nucleotide sequences in the sample. This rearrangement joins TRBV5-6 to TRBJ2-5, with D possibly being TRBD1 (5 bases). The CDR3 runs to 13 residues. Germline CDR1 is SGHDT and CDR2 is YYEEEE. The V gene lost 2 bases and the J gene lost 2 bases, with 7 bases spanning the gap. CDR3 amino acids: CASSLGVQETQYF. CDR3 DNA sequence: TGTGCCAGCAGCTTAGGGGTGCAAGAGACCCAGTACTTC. The full variable domain, rest sourced from reference TRBV5-6 and TRBJ2-5, is DAGVTQSPTHLIKTRGQQVTLRCSPKSGHDTVSWYQQALGQGPQFIFQYYEEEERQRGNFPDRFSGHQFPNYSSELNVNALLLGDSALYLCASSLGVQETQYFGPGTRLLVL.

The rearrangement links TRBV18 to TRBJ2-2; 7 bases agree with TRBD1. The length of the CDR3 is 15 residues. With 3 bases clipped from V and 7 bases from J, the junction kept 8 bases outside the gene matches. Germline CDR1 reads KGHSH; CDR2 reads LQKENI. The CDR3: CASSPGQGEVGELFF. The CDR3 coding sequence is TGTGCCAGCTCACCGGGCCAGGGGGAAGTCGGGGAGCTGTTTTTT.

V usage is TRBV5-1 and J usage is TRBJ2-7, with D tentatively TRBD2 (5 bases). Deletions cut 3 bases from V and 7 bases from J, with 17 bases between. The CDR3 has 14 residues. Germline V lookup: CDR1 SGHRS, CDR2 YFSETQ. The CDR3 loop reads CASSSALGPGEQYF. CDR3 nucleotide sequence: TGCGCCAGCAGCTCCGCACTAGGCCCGGGAGAGCAGTACTTC.

The chain couples TRBV11-2 to TRBJ2-7, with D perhaps TRBD2 (6 bases). CDR1 and CDR2 (germline): SGHAT, FQNNGV. The CDR3 runs 20 residues. The V end lost 0 bases, the J end lost 0 bases, and 24 bases lay between the germline ends. This chain's CDR3 is CASSLDYAEGKRRSSYEQYF. The CDR3 DNA sequence: TGTGCCAGCAGCTTAGATTATGCGGAGGGCAAGCGGAGGAGCTCCTACGAGCAGTACTTC.

This sequence joins TRBV24-1 and TRBJ2-3; 7 bases fit TRBD2. CDR3 size: 15 residues. Trimming removed 3 bases from V and 2 bases from J; junction bases left unmatched: 4. Germline CDR1 reads KGHDR; CDR2 reads SFDVKD. As DNA, the CDR3 is TGTGCCACCAGTGATCAGCGGGGCTACACAGATACGCAGTATTTT. This translates into CATSDQRGYTDTQYF.

The chain carries TRBV20-1 and TRBJ1-6; D is perhaps TRBD1 (5 bases). This CDR3 contains 13 residues. The V end lost 3 bases, the J end lost 9 bases, and 12 bases lay between the germline ends. In germline, CDR1 is DFQATT, CDR2 SNEGSKA (reference sequence). CDR3 nucleotides: TGCAGTGCTAGTAAGGGGCAAGGTTCACCCCTCCACTTT. It encodes CSASKGQGSPLHF.